This is a list of T cell receptor beta chains from one sample in a study of blood T cell repertoires in COVID-19. TCRdb's copy holds only in-frame clones and misses some; the assay was immunoSEQ multiplex PCR. The sample shows roughly 110,000 clones, around 84% of them seen only once. Specimen: peripheral blood. These receptors were obtained from a woman aged 35 to 49 with acute or convalescent COVID-19. Both conserved end residues are part of each CDR3. The D gene is left open where the match is weak. Size is omitted from some rows. Given values are once, few, many or a class for expanded clones.

J gene | D gene | clone size | V gene | CDR3 protein | CDR3 DNA
TRBJ1-3 | NA | NA | TRBV6-5 | CASSYAGKRSGNTIYF | TGTGCCAGCAGTTACGCAGGGAAAAGGTCTGGAAACACCATATATTTT
TRBJ2-3 | TRBD2 | few | TRBV24-1 | CATSTSGITDTQYF | TGTGCCACCTCGACTAGCGGGATTACAGATACGCAGTATTTT
TRBJ1-1 | NA | NA | TRBV6-2/TRBV6-3 | CASSLTRGTEAFF | TGTGCCAGCAGCCTTACAAGGGGCACTGAAGCTTTCTTT
TRBJ1-2 | NA | NA | TRBV4-1 | CASSQVQDYGYTF | TGCGCCAGCAGCCAAGTACAGGATTATGGCTACACCTTC
TRBJ1-3 | NA | NA | TRBV7-2 | CASSSPQGYGNTIYF | TGTGCCAGCAGCTCCCCCCAGGGTTATGGAAACACCATATATTTT
TRBJ1-2 | NA | NA | TRBV14 | CASSQGVLSYGYTF | TGTGCCAGCAGCCAAGGAGTCTTATCGTATGGCTACACCTTC
TRBJ1-1 | NA | NA | TRBV5-4 | CASSLAGDSGTEAFF | TGTGCCAGCAGCTTGGCAGGGGATAGTGGCACTGAAGCTTTCTTT
TRBJ1-3 | TRBD1 | NA | TRBV3-1/TRBV3-2 | CASSAQGELGNTIYF | TGTGCCAGCAGCGCACAGGGGGAATTGGGAAACACCATATATTTT
TRBJ2-3 | TRBD2 | NA | TRBV9 | CASSAQAGGRTDTQYF | TGTGCCAGCAGCGCCCAAGCGGGGGGGCGAACAGATACGCAGTATTTT
TRBJ1-2 | TRBD1 | NA | TRBV4-1 | CASSQERDRGWGSYTF | TGCGCCAGCAGCCAAGAGCGGGACAGGGGGTGGGGTAGCTACACCTTC
TRBJ1-5 | NA | NA | TRBV30 | CAWSGWTVNQPQHF | TGTGCCTGGAGTGGGTGGACAGTCAATCAGCCCCAGCATTTT
TRBJ2-1 | TRBD2 | NA | TRBV6-6 | CASTEPGLNNEQFF | TGTGCCAGCACCGAACCGGGACTAAACAATGAGCAGTTCTTC
TRBJ1-3 | NA | NA | TRBV30 | CAWNEGPRNTIYF | TGTGCCTGGAATGAGGGTCCTCGGAACACCATATATTTT
TRBJ1-1 | NA | NA | TRBV9 | CASSVGKSTEAFF | TGTGCCAGCAGCGTAGGAAAGAGCACTGAAGCTTTCTTT
TRBJ1-4 | NA | NA | TRBV5-4 | CASSLGGNNEKLFF | TGTGCCAGCAGCTTGGGAGGGAATAATGAAAAACTGTTTTTT
TRBJ2-2 | TRBD2 | NA | TRBV5-1 | CASSSLAGINTGELFF | TGCGCCAGCAGCTCCCTAGCGGGGATCAACACCGGGGAGCTGTTTTTT
TRBJ2-3 | TRBD2 | once | TRBV2 | CASSSGTSGASTDTQYF | TGTGCCAGCTCGAGTGGGACTAGCGGGGCATCCACAGATACGCAGTATTTT
TRBJ1-1 | TRBD1 | NA | TRBV6-2/TRBV6-3 | CASSTTGYAEAFF | TGTGCCAGCAGTACGACAGGGTATGCTGAAGCTTTCTTT
TRBJ2-3 | TRBD2 | once | TRBV3-1/TRBV3-2 | CASSRGTILTDTQYF | TGTGCCAGCAGCCGCGGGACTATCCTCACAGATACGCAGTATTTT
TRBJ1-1 | NA | NA | TRBV6-6 | CASSSQQGTEAFF | TGTGCCAGCAGCTCCCAACAGGGTACTGAAGCTTTCTTT
TRBJ2-7 | NA | NA | TRBV5-5 | CASSLFLAQAYEQYF | TGTGCCAGCAGCTTGTTCCTAGCGCAGGCCTACGAGCAGTACTTC
TRBJ1-5 | TRBD1 | NA | TRBV19 | CASRNRGGQPQHF | TGTGCCAGTAGGAACAGGGGCGGTCAGCCCCAGCATTTT
TRBJ1-2 | TRBD1 | few | TRBV3-1/TRBV3-2 | CASSLPDRVGYTF | TGTGCCAGCAGCCTCCCGGACAGGGTCGGCTACACCTTC
TRBJ2-2 | TRBD2 | NA | TRBV5-1 | CASSLVPSGSRTGELFF | TGCGCCAGCAGCTTGGTTCCTAGCGGGTCTCGGACCGGGGAGCTGTTTTTT
TRBJ1-1 | NA | NA | TRBV21-1 | CASSSTYDRLPNTEAFF | TGTGCCAGCAGCTCAACCTATGACAGGTTACCGAACACTGAAGCTTTCTTT
TRBJ1-2 | TRBD1 | few | TRBV10-3 | CAIRGDRAVDNYGYTF | TGTGCCATCAGGGGGGACAGGGCAGTGGATAACTATGGCTACACCTTC
TRBJ1-1 | NA | NA | TRBV5-1 | CASSLGFSDTEAFF | TGCGCCAGCAGCTTGGGGTTTTCGGACACTGAAGCTTTCTTT
TRBJ2-3 | TRBD2 | NA | TRBV4-1 | CASSQGWTSGGGDTQYF | TGCGCCAGCAGCCAGGGATGGACTAGCGGGGGAGGAGATACGCAGTATTTT
TRBJ1-3 | NA | NA | TRBV30 | CAWSVLSGAGNTIYF | TGTGCCTGGAGTGTACTCTCAGGGGCTGGAAACACCATATATTTT
TRBJ1-1 | TRBD1 | NA | TRBV19 | CASSVQGANTEAFF | TGTGCCAGTAGCGTACAGGGGGCGAACACTGAAGCTTTCTTT
TRBJ2-1 | TRBD1 | NA | TRBV29-1 | CSVGRGTYNEQFF | TGCAGCGTTGGCAGGGGGACCTACAATGAGCAGTTCTTC
TRBJ1-2 | NA | NA | TRBV6-2/TRBV6-3 | CASSGFSNYGYTF | TGTGCCAGCAGCGGCTTTTCTAACTATGGCTACACCTTC
TRBJ2-7 | TRBD2 | NA | TRBV7-2 | CASSHGLDEQYF | TGTGCCAGCAGCCACGGACTAGACGAGCAGTACTTC
TRBJ2-1 | NA | NA | TRBV5-5 | CASSLETVRLNEQFF | TGTGCCAGCAGCTTGGAAACAGTCCGGCTAAATGAGCAGTTCTTC
TRBJ1-3 | NA | NA | TRBV3-1/TRBV3-2 | CASSLEDSGNTIYF | TGTGCCAGCAGCCTTGAGGATTCTGGAAACACCATATATTTT
TRBJ1-1 | NA | NA | TRBV30 | CAWRRKNTEAFF | TGTGCCTGGAGGAGGAAGAACACTGAAGCTTTCTTT
TRBJ2-3 | NA | NA | TRBV7-2 | CASSPMGGKTDTQYF | TGTGCCAGCAGCCCAATGGGGGGAAAGACAGATACGCAGTATTTT
TRBJ2-3 | TRBD2 | NA | TRBV2 | CASSGPSGGAPTDTQYF | TGTGCCAGCAGTGGGCCTAGCGGGGGGGCACCCACAGATACGCAGTATTTT
TRBJ1-6 | TRBD1 | NA | TRBV5-1 | CASSSPGQGLNSPLHF | TGCGCCAGCAGCTCGCCGGGACAGGGACTTAATTCACCCCTCCACTTT
TRBJ1-5 | NA | once | TRBV19 | CASSIGGRLTNQPQHF | TGTGCCAGTAGTATCGGCGGCCGCCTAACGAATCAGCCCCAGCATTTT
TRBJ1-2 | TRBD1 | NA | TRBV5-1 | CASGPGTGALANYGYTF | TGCGCCAGCGGACCTGGGACAGGGGCCCTAGCTAACTATGGCTACACCTTC
TRBJ2-3 | TRBD2 | NA | TRBV19 | CASSISGGTSDTQYF | TGTGCCAGTAGTATTAGCGGGGGGACTTCAGATACGCAGTATTTT
TRBJ2-7 | NA | NA | TRBV6-2/TRBV6-3 | CASSYGAGGYEQYF | TGTGCCAGCAGTTACGGGGCAGGGGGGTACGAGCAGTACTTC
TRBJ1-1 | NA | NA | TRBV7-9 | CASSPWDTLMNTEAFF | TGTGCCAGCAGCCCCTGGGACACCCTCATGAACACTGAAGCTTTCTTT
TRBJ1-1 | NA | once | TRBV18 | CASSPRGAEAFF | TGTGCCAGCTCACCACGGGGCGCTGAAGCTTTCTTT
TRBJ2-2 | TRBD2 | NA | TRBV9 | CASSVGTSSAGELFF | TGTGCCAGCAGCGTGGGGACTAGCAGCGCCGGGGAGCTGTTTTTT
TRBJ2-3 | TRBD2 | NA | TRBV4-1 | CASSQESSGGRTDTQYF | TGCGCCAGCAGCCAAGAGAGTAGCGGGGGACGCACAGATACGCAGTATTTT
TRBJ2-5 | TRBD1 | NA | TRBV25-1 | CASRRTGVQETQYF | TGTGCCAGCAGGAGGACAGGGGTACAAGAGACCCAGTACTTC
TRBJ1-2 | NA | NA | TRBV2 | CASSVGPPGYTF | TGTGCCAGCAGTGTTGGGCCGCCGGGCTACACCTTC
TRBJ2-1 | NA | NA | TRBV5-1 | CASRSAGGPYNEQFF | TGCGCCAGCAGGTCGGCCGGGGGGCCTTACAATGAGCAGTTCTTC
TRBJ1-1 | NA | NA | TRBV12-2 | CASRLGILQGLLNTEAFF | TGTGCAAGTCGCTTAGGGATACTTCAGGGGCTATTGAACACTGAAGCTTTCTTT